A single sample is the source of the 5 T cell receptor beta chains below, sequenced in a study of T cell repertoires in cytomegalovirus infection. Antigens for these TCRs are unknown. In TCRdb, the reads were re-called with MiXCR into one record per CDR3 protein. The sample has hundreds of thousands of distinct CDR3 sequences, approximately 31% seen once. The sample here was cultured CD8+ T cells from PBMCs, taken from culture after CMV antigen stimulation. All receptors come from a human donor in good health (CMV status not recorded). Some clones in this sample may be carry-over from other donors' samples.

Concerning this clonotype: This clone may be a read error of a much larger clone one base away. The chain couples TRBV11-2 to TRBJ2-3; D gene ambiguous. Trimming cost V 1 base and J 5 bases, with 4 bases left between them. CDR3 size: 12 residues. Germline V gene sequence: CDR1 SGHAT, CDR2 FQNNGV. CDR3: CASSLVVDTQYF. The CDR3 DNA reads TGTGCCAGCAGCTTAGTTGTAGATACGCAGTATTTT. Full variable domain (outside the CDR3, taken from reference TRBV11-2 and TRBJ2-3): EAGVAQSPRYKIIEKRQSVAFWCNPISGHATLYWYQQILGQGPKLLIQFQNNGVVDDSQLPKDRFSAERLKGVDSTLKIQPAKLEDSAVYLCASSLVVDTQYFGPGTRLTVL.

As to this clonotype: A much larger clone differs by one base, so this may be a read error. This chain links TRBV3-1 with TRBJ1-5; D is perhaps TRBD1 (6 bases). Germline V gene lookup returns CDR1 LGHDT and CDR2 YNNKEL (reference sequence). CDR3 length: 14 amino acids. Trimming left V 5 bases short and J 5 bases short, with 13 bases between. This chain's CDR3 is CASSYRDTDQPQHF. The CDR3 DNA sequence: TGTGCCAGCAGCTACCGGGACACTGATCAGCCCCAGCATTTT.

This clonotype appeared a few times. The rearrangement links TRBV29-1 to TRBJ2-1, with D possibly called TRBD1 or TRBD2 (6 bases each). The CDR3 consists of 16 residues. V was clipped by 0 bases and J by 4 bases, with 16 bases between them. The germline V gene encodes CDR1 SQVTM and CDR2 ANQGSEA. CDR3 in DNA: TGCAGCGTTGAAGATTTTGGGGGGCGAAAGTACAATGAGCAGTTCTTC. Translated, it gives CSVEDFGGRKYNEQFF.

The chain is built from TRBV6-2 or TRBV6-3 and TRBJ2-7; 12 bases align to TRBD1. Germline-derived CDR1 and CDR2 are MNHEY and SVGEGT. The CDR3 length is 16 residues. Trimming removed 0 bases from V and 5 bases from J; junction bases left unmatched: 5. CDR3 DNA: TGTGCCAGCAGTTACTCCCGGGACAGGGGGCGTCACGAGCAGTACGTC. It translates to CASSYSRDRGRHEQYV.

The J gene is TRBJ2-7, the V gene TRBV6-6, with D perhaps TRBD1 or TRBD2 (6 bases each). V gave up 3 bases and J gave up 4 bases, with 13 bases separating them. CDR1 MNHNY and CDR2 SVGAGI come from the germline V gene (reference sequence). CDR3 length equals 14 residues. This CDR3 reads CASSYRRGDYEQYV. Written as DNA, the CDR3 is TGTGCCAGCAGTTATCGGAGGGGGGATTACGAGCAGTACGTC.